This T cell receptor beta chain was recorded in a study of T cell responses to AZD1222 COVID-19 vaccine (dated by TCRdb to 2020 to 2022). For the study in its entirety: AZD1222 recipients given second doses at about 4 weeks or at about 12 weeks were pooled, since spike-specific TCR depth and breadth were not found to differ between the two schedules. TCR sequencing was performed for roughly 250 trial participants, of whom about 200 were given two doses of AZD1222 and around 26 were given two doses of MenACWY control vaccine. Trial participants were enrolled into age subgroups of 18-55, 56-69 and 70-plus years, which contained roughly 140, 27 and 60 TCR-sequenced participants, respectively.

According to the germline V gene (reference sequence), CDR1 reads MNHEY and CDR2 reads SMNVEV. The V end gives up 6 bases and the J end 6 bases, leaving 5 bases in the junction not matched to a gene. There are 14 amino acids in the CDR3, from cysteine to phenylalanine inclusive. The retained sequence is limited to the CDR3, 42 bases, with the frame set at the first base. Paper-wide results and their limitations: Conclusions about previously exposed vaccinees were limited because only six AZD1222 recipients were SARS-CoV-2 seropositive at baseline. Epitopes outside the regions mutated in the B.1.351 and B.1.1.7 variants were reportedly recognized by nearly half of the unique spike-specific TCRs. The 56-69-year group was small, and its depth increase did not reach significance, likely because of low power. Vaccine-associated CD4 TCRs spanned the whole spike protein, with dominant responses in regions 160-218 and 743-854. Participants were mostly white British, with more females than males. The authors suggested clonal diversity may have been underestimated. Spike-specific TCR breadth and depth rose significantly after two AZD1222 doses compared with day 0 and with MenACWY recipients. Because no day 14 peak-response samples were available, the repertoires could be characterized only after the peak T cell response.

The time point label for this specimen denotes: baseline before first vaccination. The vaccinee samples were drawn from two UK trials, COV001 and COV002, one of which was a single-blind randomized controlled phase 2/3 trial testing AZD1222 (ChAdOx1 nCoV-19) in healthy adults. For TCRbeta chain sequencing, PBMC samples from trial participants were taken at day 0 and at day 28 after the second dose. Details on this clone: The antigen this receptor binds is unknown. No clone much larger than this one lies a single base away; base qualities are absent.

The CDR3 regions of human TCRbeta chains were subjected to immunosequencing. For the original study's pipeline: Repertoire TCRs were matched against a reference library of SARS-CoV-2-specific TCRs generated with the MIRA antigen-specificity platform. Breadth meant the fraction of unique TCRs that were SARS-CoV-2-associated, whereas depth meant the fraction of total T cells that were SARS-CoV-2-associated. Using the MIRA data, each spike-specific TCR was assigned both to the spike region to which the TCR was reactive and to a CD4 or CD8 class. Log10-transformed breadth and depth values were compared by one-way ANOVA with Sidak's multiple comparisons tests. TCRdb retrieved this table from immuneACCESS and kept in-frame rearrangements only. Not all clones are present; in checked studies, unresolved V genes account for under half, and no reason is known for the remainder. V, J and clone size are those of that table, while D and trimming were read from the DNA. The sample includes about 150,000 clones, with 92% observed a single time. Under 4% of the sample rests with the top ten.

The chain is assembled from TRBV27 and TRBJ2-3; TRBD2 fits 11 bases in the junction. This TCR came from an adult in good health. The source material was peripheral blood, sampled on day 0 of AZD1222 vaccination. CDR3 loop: CASRQLAGVDTQYF. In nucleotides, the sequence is TGTGCCAGCAGGCAACTAGCGGGAGTCGATACGCAGTATTTT.